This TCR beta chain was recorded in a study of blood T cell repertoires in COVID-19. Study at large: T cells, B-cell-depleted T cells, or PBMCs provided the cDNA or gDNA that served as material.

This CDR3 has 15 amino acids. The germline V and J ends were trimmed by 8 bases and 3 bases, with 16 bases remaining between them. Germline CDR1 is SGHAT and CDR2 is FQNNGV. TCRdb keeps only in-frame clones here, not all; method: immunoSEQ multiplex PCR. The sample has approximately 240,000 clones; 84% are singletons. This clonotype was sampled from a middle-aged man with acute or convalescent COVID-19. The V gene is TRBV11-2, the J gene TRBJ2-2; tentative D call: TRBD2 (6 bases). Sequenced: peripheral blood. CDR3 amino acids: CASLRSSGYTGELFF. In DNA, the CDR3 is TGTGCCAGCCTCAGAAGTAGCGGCTACACCGGGGAGCTGTTTTTT. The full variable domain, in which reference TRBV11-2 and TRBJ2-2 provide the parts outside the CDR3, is EAGVAQSPRYKIIEKRQSVAFWCNPISGHATLYWYQQILGQGPKLLIQFQNNGVVDDSQLPKDRFSAERLKGVDSTLKIQPAKLEDSAVYLCASLRSSGYTGELFFGEGSRLTVL.